This T cell receptor beta chain is drawn from a study of blood T cells in healthy people across ages. Losses at the gene ends were 4 bases for V and 13 bases for J; bases not matched to a gene: 2. The CDR3 totals 11 residues. The germline V gene encodes CDR1 KGHSH and CDR2 LQKENI. This clonotype has a handful of counts. A second PCR, run for about 7 to 11 cycles, used a sample-barcoded 5' primer plus a J-beta primer mix. TCRdb reprocessed the 5' RACE reads via MiXCR and lists one record per CDR3 protein. The sample has about 1.4 million distinct CDR3 sequences; approximately 59% are singletons. The sample was blood. The source of this sequence is a young man in good health. This sequence joins TRBV18 and TRBJ1-2, with 11 bases matching TRBD1. Written as DNA, the CDR3 is TGTGCCAGCTCACTCGGACAGGGGGCCACCTTC. Its protein product is CASSLGQGATF.